The next 23 T cell receptor beta chains were all read from a single sample in a study of control samples from healthy donors and cancer patients. Libraries were prepared by immunoSEQ multiplex PCR; TCRdb keeps only in-frame clonotypes and omits some of them. The data contain 95,000 to 150,000 clones, about 83% of them singletons. Sequencing input: blood. The receptors shown here come from a man aged 25-40 years in good health.

The V and J genes are TRBV2 and TRBJ1-5; tentative D call: TRBD1 (6 bases). The CDR3 runs 14 residues. From germline, CDR1 is SNHLY and CDR2 FYNNEI. The V and J ends lost 6 bases and 0 bases respectively, with 9 bases between them. The CDR3 loop reads CASSGQSSNQPQHF. The CDR3 DNA sequence: TGTGCCAGCAGCGGACAGAGTAGCAATCAGCCCCAGCATTTT.

A word on this clone: A junction boundary mismatches the germline segment, possibly from a read error. This sequence joins TRBV6-2 or TRBV6-3 and TRBJ2-1, with a possible D match to TRBD2 (7 bases). Per germline, CDR1 MNHEY and CDR2 SVGEGT. This CDR3 region has 13 residues. The CDR3 DNA is TGTGCCAGCAGTTACTTGGGGGGGCTAAGGATGATCTTC. It translates to CASSYLGGLRMIF.

The gene calls are TRBV10-2 and TRBJ1-2, with a weak D call TRBD1 (6 bases). Trimming took 6 bases from V and 0 from J, leaving 14 bases between them. This CDR3 comprises 15 residues. Looked up from germline, CDR1 is WSHSY and CDR2 is SAAADI. Here the CDR3 reads CASSAGAIANYGYTF. In DNA form, the CDR3 reads TGCGCCAGCAGCGCAGGGGCCATAGCTAACTATGGCTACACCTTC.

The chain uses TRBV10-3 and TRBJ2-1; D is possibly TRBD1 (5 bases). This CDR3 contains 15 residues. The germline V gene encodes CDR1 ENHRY and CDR2 SYGVKD. Trimming left V 3 bases short and J 3 bases short, with 12 bases between. CDR3 nucleotides: TGTGCCATCAGTGAAGGGGCAGGCGGCTACAATGAGCAGTTCTTC. It encodes CAISEGAGGYNEQFF.

The chain employs TRBV19 and TRBJ2-2; 10 nucleotides match TRBD2. There are 15 residues in the CDR3. V lost 3 bases to trimming and J lost 5 bases; unmatched junction nucleotides: 3. CDR1 LNHDA and CDR2 SQIVND come from the germline V gene (reference sequence). The CDR3 loop is CASSMGLASTGELFF. CDR3 bases: TGTGCCAGTAGTATGGGACTAGCGTCAACCGGGGAGCTGTTTTTT.

This chain uses TRBV11-2 with TRBJ1-1; D is unclear. Looked up from germline, CDR1 is SGHAT and CDR2 is FQNNGV. The germline V and J ends were trimmed by 5 bases and 3 bases, with 16 bases remaining between them. CDR3 size: 15 residues. Here the CDR3 DNA reads TGTGCCAGCAGCGTATGGGGTGGTCAGGACACTGAAGCTTTCTTT. This gives the protein CASSVWGGQDTEAFF.

A single count supports this clone. The CDR3 DNA follows: TGCGCCAGCAGGTGGACAGGGGAGTCTGGAAACACCATATATTTT. It translates to CASRWTGESGNTIYF. The chain is built from TRBV10-2 and TRBJ1-3, with 9 bases lining up with TRBD1. J gave up 1 base and V 6 bases, and 4 bases lay outside the gene matches. The CDR3 totals 15 residues. From germline, CDR1 is WSHSY and CDR2 SAAADI.

As for this clone: At one end the junction does not follow the germline gene, possibly because of a read error. This chain uses TRBV6-2 or TRBV6-3 with TRBJ1-2; 7 bases line up with TRBD1. The CDR3 is made up of 12 amino acids. Germline CDR1 reads MNHEY; CDR2 reads SVGEGT. CDR3 DNA: TGTGCCAGCAGTCTTCACAGGGGAACCCCCTCCTTC. It specifies CASSLHRGTPSF.

J is TRBJ1-1 and V is TRBV19; D is uncertain. Germline values: CDR1 LNHDA, CDR2 SQIVND (reference sequence). Trimming left V 8 bases short and J 3 bases short, with 13 bases between. This CDR3 region has 13 residues. Written as DNA, the CDR3 is TGTGCCAGTTCTCCCATACGGGACACTGAAGCTTTCTTT. Protein: CASSPIRDTEAFF. Complete variable domain (other parts from reference TRBV19 and TRBJ1-1): DGGITQSPKYLFRKEGQNVTLSCEQNLNHDAMYWYRQDPGQGLRLIYYSQIVNDFQKGDIAEGYSVSREKKESFPLTVTSAQKNPTAFYLCASSPIRDTEAFFGQGTRLTVV.

The chain combines TRBV30 with TRBJ2-7; TRBD1 is a possible D gene (6 bases). The CDR3 has 18 residues. Trimming stripped 0 bases from V and 2 bases from J, with 23 bases between. Per the germline V gene, CDR1 is GTSNPN and CDR2 is SVGIG (reference sequence). The CDR3 reads CAWSVPKLRTVITYEQYF. In DNA, the CDR3 is TGTGCCTGGAGTGTACCTAAACTAAGGACAGTAATAACCTACGAGCAGTACTTC.

The rearrangement links TRBV27 to TRBJ1-1, with D possibly being TRBD1 (5 bases). From germline, CDR1 is MNHEY and CDR2 SMNVEV (reference sequence). The CDR3 extends over 14 amino acids. Trimming shortened V by 2 bases and J by 1 base, and 8 bases separated the two germline ends. In DNA, the CDR3 is TGTGCCAGCAGTTTACGTGGGGCGAACACTGAAGCTTTCTTT. It codes for CASSLRGANTEAFF.

V gene TRBV11-2 combines with J gene TRBJ2-5, with a weak D call TRBD1 (5 bases). V dropped 3 bases and J dropped 4 bases, with 9 bases sitting between them. CDR1 and CDR2 from the germline V gene are SGHAT and FQNNGV. The CDR3 is 13 amino acids. CDR3 nucleotide sequence: TGTGCCAGCAGCTTGGCAGGGCCAGAGACCCAGTACTTC. Protein sequence: CASSLAGPETQYF.

This chain uses TRBV6-1 with TRBJ1-1; D is perhaps TRBD1 (6 bases). V was clipped by 7 bases and J by 3 bases, with 15 bases between them. Germline CDR1 MNHNS, CDR2 SASEGT. This CDR3 is 14 amino acids long. This CDR3 reads CASIHKGVDTEAFF. CDR3 in DNA: TGTGCCAGCATTCACAAGGGGGTAGACACTGAAGCTTTCTTT.

This clone was counted once. The chain combines TRBV6-5 with TRBJ1-4; a weak D match, TRBD1 (5 bases). The CDR3 is 12 residues long. Trimming left V 8 bases short and J 8 bases short, with 12 bases between. CDR1 is MNHEY and CDR2 is SVGAGI in the germline V gene. The chain's CDR3 is CASGLDNEKLFF. The CDR3 nucleotides are TGTGCCAGCGGGTTGGACAACGAAAAACTGTTTTTT.

The chain couples TRBV6-1 to TRBJ1-4; 7 bases map to TRBD1. Germline lookup yields CDR1 MNHNS and CDR2 SASEGT. V was pared by 2 bases and J by 7 bases, with 10 bases of the junction left unmatched. The CDR3 runs 16 residues. The CDR3 DNA reads TGTGCCAGCAGTGAACGCACAGGGGCCAGGGGTGAAAAACTGTTTTTT. Translating it yields CASSERTGARGEKLFF.

The chain couples TRBV27 to TRBJ2-3; D is possibly TRBD1 (6 bases). Germline V gene lookup returns CDR1 MNHEY and CDR2 SMNVEV (reference sequence). The CDR3 is 14 amino acids. V was shortened by 7 bases and J by 6 bases, with 17 bases between the two germline ends. CDR3 in amino acids: CASTLTGPADTQYF. The CDR3 DNA follows: TGTGCCAGCACCTTAACAGGGCCTGCGGATACGCAGTATTTT.

The J gene is TRBJ1-3, the V gene TRBV7-9, with D tentatively TRBD1 (6 bases). The CDR3 contains 12 residues. The V gene lost 3 bases and the J gene lost 6 bases, with 6 bases spanning the gap. The germline gives CDR1 SEHNR, CDR2 FQNEAQ (reference sequence). This CDR3 reads CASSLGANTIYF. DNA of the CDR3: TGTGCCAGCAGCTTGGGGGCAAACACCATATATTTT.

This clone appeared many times. This rearrangement joins TRBV30 to TRBJ1-1; the D gene is possibly TRBD1 (6 bases). Between the trimmed V and J ends, which lost 3 bases and 3 bases, there was a span of 41 bases. The length of the CDR3 is 23 residues. In germline, CDR1 is GTSNPN, CDR2 SVGIG (reference sequence). CDR3 sequence reads: CAWRKKNRRGLLVLKGGHTEAFF. DNA for the CDR3: TGTGCCTGGAGAAAAAAAAATCGCAGGGGATTGCTTGTCTTAAAAGGGGGGCACACTGAAGCTTTCTTT. Drawing the rest from reference TRBV30 and TRBJ1-1, the complete variable domain is SQTIHQWPATLVQPVGSPLSLECTVEGTSNPNLYWYRQAAGRGLQLLFYSVGIGQISSEVPQNLSASRPQDRQFILSSKKLLLSDSGFYLCAWRKKNRRGLLVLKGGHTEAFFGQGTRLTVV.

The chain is built from TRBV4-1 and TRBJ2-5; TRBD2 might be the D (6 bases). The CDR3 has 13 amino acids. CDR1 and CDR2 from the germline V gene are MGHRA and YSYEKL. V was pared by 4 bases and J by 4 bases, with 10 bases between. CDR3 bases: TGCGCCAGCAGCCCCGCGGGGTTAGAGACCCAGTACTTC. Protein sequence: CASSPAGLETQYF.

This chain uses TRBV9 with TRBJ2-4, with 7 bases lining up with TRBD1. This CDR3 has 15 amino acids. In germline, CDR1 is SGDLS, CDR2 YYNGEE. Trimming took 3 bases from V and 7 from J; bases not matched to a gene: 10. CDR3 DNA sequence: TGTGCCAGCAGCGCAAACAGGGGATTCGGGAACATTCAGTACTTC. Translated, it gives CASSANRGFGNIQYF.

The V and J genes are TRBV2 and TRBJ1-1; a possible D gene is TRBD1 (6 bases). CDR1 is SNHLY, CDR2 FYNNEI, per germline. CDR3 length equals 13 residues. The V end lost 5 bases, the J end lost 5 bases, and 12 bases lay between the germline ends. CDR3 sequence (DNA): TGTGCCAGCAGTCAGGGGTTATGGACTGAAGCTTTCTTT. This sequence encodes CASSQGLWTEAFF.

This clone appeared a single time. The sample contains more than one DNA sequence encoding this CDR3. The genes are TRBV5-6 and TRBJ1-2; 9 positions agree with TRBD1. Germline CDR1 reads SGHDT; CDR2 reads YYEEEE. The CDR3 is 13 amino acids. After removal of 3 bases from V and 6 bases from J, the junction contained 3 bases not matched to a gene. The CDR3: CASSSGQGDGYTF. In nucleotides, the CDR3 is TGTGCCAGCAGCTCGGGACAGGGAGATGGCTACACCTTC.

The V gene is TRBV5-1, the J gene TRBJ2-2; the match to TRBD2 covers 13 bases. V was pared by 1 base and J by 1 base, with 4 bases of the junction left unmatched. Germline CDR1 is SGHRS and CDR2 is YFSETQ. This CDR3 region has 18 residues. The CDR3 loop is CASSLTSGGAVNTGELFF. In DNA, the CDR3 is TGCGCCAGCAGCTTGACTAGCGGGGGGGCCGTGAACACCGGGGAGCTGTTTTTT.